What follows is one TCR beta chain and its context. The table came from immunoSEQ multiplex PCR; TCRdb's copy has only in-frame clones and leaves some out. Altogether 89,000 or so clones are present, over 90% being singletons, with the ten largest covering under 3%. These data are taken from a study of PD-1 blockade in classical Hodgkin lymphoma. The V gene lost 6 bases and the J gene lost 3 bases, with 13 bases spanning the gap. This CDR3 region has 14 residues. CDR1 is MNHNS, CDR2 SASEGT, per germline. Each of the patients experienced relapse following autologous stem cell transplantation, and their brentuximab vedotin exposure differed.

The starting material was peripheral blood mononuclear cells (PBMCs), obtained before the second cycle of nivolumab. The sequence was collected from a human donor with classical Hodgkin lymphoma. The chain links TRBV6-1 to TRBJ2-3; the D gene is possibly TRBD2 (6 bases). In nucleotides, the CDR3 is TGTGCCAGCAGGGGGTGGAGGGTTACAGATACGCAGTATTTT. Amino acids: CASRGWRVTDTQYF.